This T cell receptor beta chain was obtained from a study of cytomegalovirus exposure and HLA in healthy donors (dated by TCRdb to about 2017). At the level of the whole study: An earlier analysis of about 530 of the donors reported under 300 Gb of sequence data and approximately 120 million unique TCR beta sequences obtained from approximately 180 million T cells. Approximately 310 gigabases of sequencing data and tens of millions of unique TCR sequences were included in an early release covering 500 to 750 HLA-typed donors. Of the roughly 400 genotyped donors, 81% fell in the genetic ancestry cluster associated with self-reported Caucasian donors. The study aimed to test whether signatures of past pathogen exposure could be identified by cataloging public T cell receptors. The T cell repertoires of 666 subjects were profiled by immunosequencing and related to cytomegalovirus serostatus. A separate validation cohort of roughly 130 different subjects was used in addition to the roughly 700-subject first cohort. To predict cytomegalovirus infection status, the study combined high-throughput TCR immunosequencing, statistical association of individual TCRs with disease status, and machine learning. A later analysis re-analyzed previously published TCR beta repertoires from 550 to 700 donors and added high-resolution HLA genotyping to study TCR occurrence patterns. Rather than drawing on any new phenotypic data, the later analysis identified candidate immune exposures from TCR beta sequences and the way those sequences occurred across donors. In an earlier analysis of 550 to 700 of the donors, high-throughput TCR beta sequencing was used to judge whether each TCR beta V gene segment behaved as functional or pseudogenic. Donor age, sex, ethnicity and CMV serostatus were compiled alongside the repertoire data. Genome-wide SNP genotypes for about 55% of the roughly 670 donors were used in a later genetic analysis, which treated that subset as a discovery cohort. Every repertoire in the discovery cohort had been generated on one and the same sequencing platform. Class I and class II HLA loci were covered by the typing at four-digit resolution. The number of donors typed differed by locus, with roughly 629-640 for A, B, C, DRB1 and DQB1, 522 for DQA1, over 600 for DPA1, and approximately 470 for DPB1. Several DR-DQ haplotypes were treated as single units for association and clustering because of strong linkage in the cohort. Among some 400 genotyped donors of the cohort, an average of approximately 240,000 unique TCR beta nucleotide sequences were sequenced per donor, about a sixth of them non-productive.

Findings and caveats that apply to the study as a whole: Because counts were too low, more than 15 rarely observed V segments, including chromosome 9 orphons, were left out of the earlier analysis of 587 of the donors. The study listed approximately 150 TCR beta chains as associated with cytomegalovirus. According to a later analysis, most CMV-associated TCR beta chains appeared to be HLA-restricted, and the HLA associations seemed to be driven largely by CMV exposure. According to a later analysis, parvovirus B19, influenza, CMV and Epstein-Barr virus appeared linked to several top co-occurrence clusters. Sequencing depth was assumed to be roughly uniform across donors in the presence/absence analyses, though that assumption may not hold. Because some donors lacked HLA typing at each locus, the association tests relied only on the typed subset. This cohort had only TCR beta chains sequenced, and the lack of alpha or paired-chain data limited which features could be detected. A further reported finding was that TCR beta sequences accurately predicted the HLA-A and HLA-B alleles for most subjects in the first cohort. Three of the identified cytomegalovirus-associated TCR beta chains were confirmed in vitro to be specific for cytomegalovirus antigens. In an earlier analysis of 587 of the donors, most TCR beta V segments appeared in productive rearrangements about 87% or about 30% of the time, broadly matching IMGT annotations. Some IMGT-functional V segments, including TRBV6-2 and TRBV6-3, could not be told apart with the 87-base-pair reads, so those segments were excluded. An association between a missense DCLRE1C variant and V-gene and J-gene trimming of TCR beta chains was found in a later genetic analysis and replicated in an independent cohort. Strong co-occurrence of HLA alleles, especially DR and DQ, made assigning TCR associations to individual alleles difficult. Linkage disequilibrium might explain the correlated functional status among segregating V segments, but an unknown experimental factor could not be excluded. In a later analysis, HLA-associated TCR beta chains showed more clonal expansion and lower generation probabilities than non-associated chains that were equally common. Most TCR sequences were observed very rarely across donors, whereas some public TCRs were present in many individuals. A later analysis associated around 16,000 TCR beta sequences with specific HLA alleles at a false discovery rate of 0.05. Immune exposure information for the cohort was limited to CMV serostatus. In a later analysis, the rate of TCR association differed among HLA loci, with DRB1 alleles having the most associated TCRs and HLA-C alleles having the fewest. It was suggested by the authors that the approach could potentially be generalized to other disease states and immunological phenotypes. According to a later genetic analysis, donors in an Asian-associated ancestry cluster had fewer N-insertions in productive TCRs than the approximately 690-donor mean. A cluster of highly shared sequence variants was judged likely to represent a technical artifact of the sequencing pipeline. The classifier was reported to diagnose cytomegalovirus status with high specificity and sensitivity in both the original cohort and the validation cohort.

From a lookup of the germline V gene, CDR1 and CDR2 are SGHRS and YFSETQ. Trimming at the junction amounts to 1 base on V and 6 bases on J, and the germline ends lie 8 bases apart. Measured from the cysteine to the phenylalanine, the CDR3 is 13 residues long. CDR3 DNA is the only sequence kept; it has 39 bases, read in frame from the first base. With regard to this clone: Its antigen is unknown. There are no base qualities to consult, and no much larger clone falls within one base.

Preparation of the library involved the immunoSEQ multiplex PCR assay. The multiplex PCR relied on a mix of 60 forward primers for TCR Vbeta segments and 13 reverse primers for TCR Jbeta segments. The CDR3 region of rearranged TCR beta genes was amplified from genomic DNA with a multiplex PCR assay. The amplified TCR beta libraries were sequenced on the Illumina HiSeq System as 87-base-pair reads. From the authors' description of their analysis: A later analysis counted some 74 million unique TCR beta chains across the 600 to 850 repertoires, and some 11 million of these chains were shared by at least two donors. Raw reads were error-corrected and collapsed into unique sequences by a nearest-neighbor algorithm in which closely related sequences were merged to remove PCR and sequencing errors. V, D and J gene segments were assigned by aligning CDR3 sequences to IMGT reference sequences. For a sequence to be retained, at least a six-nucleotide match to both a V gene segment and a J gene segment was required. Rearrangements were called productive when the CDR3 lacked stop codons and stayed in frame with V and J; all others were non-productive. CDR3 was defined by IMGT convention, running from the second conserved V-encoded cysteine to the conserved J-encoded phenylalanine. The earlier analysis of around 640 of the donors excluded sequences that lacked an unambiguous match to a single V gene segment. In an earlier analysis of 587 of the donors, a V segment was called functional when productive rearrangements were above 56.7%, and segregating when the standard deviation between donors exceeded 5%. A statistical classification framework was built for diagnosing cytomegalovirus status from the catalog of TCR beta chain sequences. In a later analysis, V and J genes were assigned by comparing TCR nucleotide sequences against IMGT/GENE-DB human TR gene sequences. In a later analysis, CDR3 sequences and most-parsimonious VDJ recombination scenarios were assigned using the TCRdist pipeline. In a later analysis, every TCR beta chain was defined by the combination of its CDR3 amino acid sequence and its V-gene family, and reads without a unique V-gene family were dropped. A later analysis removed 600 or so highly shared, low-generation-probability nucleotide sequences to deal with suspected cross-contamination and a sequencing artifact. A later analysis calculated a clonal expansion index for each public chain from normalized within-repertoire ranks of inferred template counts. In a later analysis, generation probabilities were computed using a VDJ recombination model fitted to out-of-frame rearrangements, and the results were checked against IGoR. In a later analysis, hypergeometric tests were used to score TCR-TCR, TCR-HLA and TCR-CMV co-occurrence, with a repertoire-size bias correction applied to TCR pairs. To estimate false discovery rates, a later analysis permuted the HLA or CMV assignments 20 times. In a later analysis, co-occurring TCRs were grouped using DBSCAN, and TCRdist sequence similarity was added for clustering within HLA-allele-positive subsets. Co-occurrence clustering excluded repertoires with fewer than 30,000 or more than 120,000 public chains, plus five with anomalous nucleotide sharing. TCRdb obtained this table from immuneACCESS and retained in-frame rearrangements with V and J assigned. These tables miss some clones; where compared with another copy, unresolved V genes account for less than half of the shortfall, and the remainder is unexplained. That table furnishes V, J and clone size, whereas the DNA furnished D and trimming. A total of roughly 70,000 clones appear in this sample, 75% to 90% of them only once. The top ten clonotypes cover 9% to 13% of the sample.

The cohort comprised 550 to 700 healthy bone marrow donors. All cohort members were sampled while nominally healthy, although unrecorded immune exposures were likely present. The donor was CMV seropositive and belonged to the group of 250 to 300 seropositive cohort members. Every donor gave a peripheral blood sample, and the peripheral blood mononuclear cells from that sample were used for TCR beta sequencing. Genomic DNA was extracted from the blood cell samples with the Qiagen DNeasy Blood Extraction Kit. The clonotype was recovered from a woman aged 25 to 39 in good health and CMV-seropositive. The specimen sequenced was PBMCs. Recombination connected TRBV5-1 to TRBJ1-5; the D gene cannot be resolved reliably. Here the CDR3 is given as CASSLSGSQPQHF. The bases are TGCGCCAGCAGCTTGTCAGGTTCTCAGCCCCAGCATTTT.